This TCR beta chain was documented in a study of T cells after yellow fever vaccination. Study observations and caveats: Though it reached lower strength, the secondary response hit its peak faster, day 5 versus 15.

In making TCR cDNA, 5'RACE template switching added a universal primer site and UMIs to it. TCRdb itself ran the 5' RACE reads through MiXCR, one entry per CDR3 protein. The sample consists of about 300,000 distinct CDR3 sequences, approximately 10% of them appearing once. CDR3 length equals 11 residues. Per the germline V gene, CDR1 is SQVTM and CDR2 is ANQGSEA. V was shortened by 2 bases and J by 7 bases, with 8 bases between the two germline ends. This clonotype was seen a handful of times. Its antigen is as yet unknown. The source is a man aged 18 to 29 who received the YFV17D yellow fever vaccine. The chain carries TRBV29-1 and TRBJ1-2, with D perhaps TRBD1 (6 bases). The sample was CD4+ T cells sorted from PBMCs, taken 5 days after the yellow fever booster vaccination. The CDR3 reads CSVESTGGYTF. In DNA form, the CDR3 reads TGCAGCGTTGAATCGACAGGTGGCTACACCTTC.